What follows are 9 T cell receptor beta chains derived from one specimen sequenced in a study of T cells expressing NK-cell markers (dated by TCRdb to the early 2020s). The protocol used for the library was 5' RACE. Reads for this sample came from an Illumina HiSeq 2000. TCRdb reprocessed the reads, reporting each CDR3 protein sequence once and no DNA. This sample's table lists around 100,000 distinct CDR3 sequences. The top ten clonotypes cover about 18% of the sample. Material for sequencing was blood T cells: a sorted CD56 or NKG2C T cell subset, CD4+ or CD8+ T cells, or bulk PBMC T cells (not recorded which). Receptors originate from a woman between 18 and 70 years old in good health.

V is TRBV19 and J is TRBJ2-1; the D call of TRBD2 rests on TCRdb alone, since no DNA is present to check it. Germline assignment: CDR1 LNHDA and CDR2 SQIVND (reference sequence). The CDR3 covers 15 residues. The CDR3 here is CASSLAGSTYNEQFF.

V usage is TRBV30 and J usage is TRBJ2-1; the D call of TRBD2 rests on TCRdb alone, since no DNA is present to check it. The CDR3 loop spans 14 amino acids. Germline V gene sequence: CDR1 GTSNPN, CDR2 SVGIG (reference sequence). This CDR3 reads CAWGRLAGGDEQFF.

The chain has TRBV4-3 and TRBJ1-2. The germline gives CDR1 LGHNA, CDR2 YSLEER. The CDR3 runs 15 residues. Here the CDR3 reads CASSQDVGGYYGYTF.

This sequence joins TRBV7-8 and TRBJ2-5. This CDR3 is 15 amino acids long. Germline assignment: CDR1 SGHVS and CDR2 FQNEAQ. The CDR3: CASSVRVGDQETQYF.

The chain combines TRBV5-6 with TRBJ2-1. The CDR3 sequence is 14 residues long. Germline CDR1 and CDR2: SGHDT and YYEEEE. CDR3 sequence reads: CASSLGSEYNEQFF. Variable domain in full (rest from reference TRBV5-6 and TRBJ2-1): DAGVTQSPTHLIKTRGQQVTLRCSPKSGHDTVSWYQQALGQGPQFIFQYYEEEERQRGNFPDRFSGHQFPNYSSELNVNALLLGDSALYLCASSLGSEYNEQFFGPGTRLTVL.

V and J are TRBV7-8 and TRBJ2-1; there is no DNA to check the TCRdb D call of TRBD1. Germline V lookup: CDR1 SGHVS, CDR2 FQNEAQ. This CDR3 has 13 residues. The CDR3 sequence is CASNILLGDEQFF.

The V and J genes are TRBV4-3 and TRBJ2-7. The CDR3 runs to 15 residues. CDR1 and CDR2 from the germline V gene are LGHNA and YSLEER. The CDR3 is CASSQFRRGSHEQYF.

The chain has TRBV7-9 and TRBJ1-6. This CDR3 has 15 amino acids. Looked up from germline, CDR1 is SEHNR and CDR2 is FQNEAQ (reference sequence). CDR3: CASSIQGSYNSPLHF.

The CDR3 here is CASRWSDRGANQPQHF. The V gene is TRBV5-1, the J gene TRBJ1-5; absent DNA, TCRdb's TRBD1 call cannot be checked. This CDR3 comprises 16 residues. The germline gives CDR1 SGHRS, CDR2 YFSETQ.